This T cell receptor beta chain is from a study of shared clonotypes between healthy human individuals. Findings and limits, study-wide: When naive CD4 clonotypes were compared across a handful of donors, 4% to 6.5% were shared.

At deep level, the assay was performed. Clones were sequenced by immunoSEQ multiplex PCR, and TCRdb holds only the in-frame ones, with some missing. The sample shows around 600,000 clones, 95% of them seen only once. CD8 cells classed as naive were CD45RO-negative and positively selected for CCR7, excluding terminally differentiated effector memory CD45RA+ cells. A remark on this clone: The antigen is undetermined.

Sequencing input: naive CD8+ T cells sorted from blood. The TCR originated in a woman aged 25 to 39 in good health.

The CDR3 region has the DNA TGTGCCAGCAGCTTAGATCCGGTGAACACTGAAGCTTTCTTT. It is translated as CASSLDPVNTEAFF. The V call is TRBV11-2, the J call TRBJ1-1; no clear D gene. The CDR3 is 14 residues long. Trimming took off 0 bases at V and 0 bases at J, with 5 bases between the two ends. CDR1 is SGHAT and CDR2 is FQNNGV in the germline V gene. The full variable domain, completed using reference TRBV11-2 and TRBJ1-1, is EAGVAQSPRYKIIEKRQSVAFWCNPISGHATLYWYQQILGQGPKLLIQFQNNGVVDDSQLPKDRFSAERLKGVDSTLKIQPAKLEDSAVYLCASSLDPVNTEAFFGQGTRLTVV.